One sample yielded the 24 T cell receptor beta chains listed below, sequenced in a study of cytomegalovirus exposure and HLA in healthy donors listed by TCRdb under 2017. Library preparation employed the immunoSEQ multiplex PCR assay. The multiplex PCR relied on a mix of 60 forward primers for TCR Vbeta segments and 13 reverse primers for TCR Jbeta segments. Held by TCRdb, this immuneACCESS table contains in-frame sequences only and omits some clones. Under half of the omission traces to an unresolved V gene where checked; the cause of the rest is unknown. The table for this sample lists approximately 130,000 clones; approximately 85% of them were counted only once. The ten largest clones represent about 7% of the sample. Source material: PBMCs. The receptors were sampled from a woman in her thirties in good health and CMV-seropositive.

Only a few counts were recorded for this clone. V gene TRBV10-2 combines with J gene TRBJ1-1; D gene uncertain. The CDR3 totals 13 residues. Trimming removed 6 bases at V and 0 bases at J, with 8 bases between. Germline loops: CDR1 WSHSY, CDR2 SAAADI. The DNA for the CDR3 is TGCGCCAGCAGCAATACGGTGAACACTGAAGCTTTCTTT. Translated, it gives CASSNTVNTEAFF.

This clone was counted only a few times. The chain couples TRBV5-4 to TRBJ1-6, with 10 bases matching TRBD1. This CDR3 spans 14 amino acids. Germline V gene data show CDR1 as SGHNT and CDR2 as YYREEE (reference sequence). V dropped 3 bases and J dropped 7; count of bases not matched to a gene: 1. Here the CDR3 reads CASSWGQGNSPLHF. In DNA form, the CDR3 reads TGTGCCAGCAGCTGGGGACAGGGGAATTCACCCCTCCACTTT.

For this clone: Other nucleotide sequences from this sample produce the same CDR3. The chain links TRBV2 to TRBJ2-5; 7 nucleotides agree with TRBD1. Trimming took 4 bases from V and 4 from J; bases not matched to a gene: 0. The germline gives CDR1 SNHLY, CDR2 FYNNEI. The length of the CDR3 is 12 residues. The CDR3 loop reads CASSAGGETQYF. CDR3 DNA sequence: TGTGCCAGCAGTGCAGGGGGAGAGACCCAGTACTTC.

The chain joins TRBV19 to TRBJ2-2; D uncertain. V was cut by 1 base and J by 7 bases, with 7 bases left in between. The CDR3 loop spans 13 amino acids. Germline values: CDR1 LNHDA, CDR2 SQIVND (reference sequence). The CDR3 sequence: CASSIGSHGELFF. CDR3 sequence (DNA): TGTGCCAGTAGTATAGGGAGCCACGGGGAGCTGTTTTTT.

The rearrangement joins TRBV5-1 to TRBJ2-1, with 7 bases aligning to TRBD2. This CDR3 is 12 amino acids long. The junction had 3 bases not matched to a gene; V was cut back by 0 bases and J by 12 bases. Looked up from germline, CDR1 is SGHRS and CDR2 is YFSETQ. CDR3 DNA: TGCGCCAGCAGCTTGGTCTCTAGCGGGCAGTTCTTC. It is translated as CASSLVSSGQFF.

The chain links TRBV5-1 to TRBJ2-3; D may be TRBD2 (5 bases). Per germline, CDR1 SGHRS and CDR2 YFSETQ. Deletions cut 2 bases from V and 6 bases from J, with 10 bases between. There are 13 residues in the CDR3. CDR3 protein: CASSFPGEDTQYF. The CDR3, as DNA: TGCGCCAGCAGCTTCCCTGGGGAGGATACGCAGTATTTT.

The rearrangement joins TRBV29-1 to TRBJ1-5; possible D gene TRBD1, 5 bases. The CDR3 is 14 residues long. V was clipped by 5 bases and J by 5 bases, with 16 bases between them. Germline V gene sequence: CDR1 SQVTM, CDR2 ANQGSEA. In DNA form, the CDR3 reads TGCAGCGTTAAAGGGCAGGGCACGGATCAGCCCCAGCATTTT. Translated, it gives CSVKGQGTDQPQHF.

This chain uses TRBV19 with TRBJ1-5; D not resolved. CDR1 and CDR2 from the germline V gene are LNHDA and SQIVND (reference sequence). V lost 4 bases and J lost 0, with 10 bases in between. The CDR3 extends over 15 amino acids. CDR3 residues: CASSKSWASNQPQHF. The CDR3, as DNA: TGTGCCAGTAGTAAGTCCTGGGCTAGCAATCAGCCCCAGCATTTT.

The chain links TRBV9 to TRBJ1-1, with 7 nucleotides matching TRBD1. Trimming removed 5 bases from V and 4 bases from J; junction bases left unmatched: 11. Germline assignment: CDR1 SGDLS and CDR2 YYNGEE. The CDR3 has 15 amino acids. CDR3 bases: TGTGCCAGCAGTCCTGAGGGGGCGAGGGGCACTGAAGCTTTCTTT. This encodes CASSPEGARGTEAFF.

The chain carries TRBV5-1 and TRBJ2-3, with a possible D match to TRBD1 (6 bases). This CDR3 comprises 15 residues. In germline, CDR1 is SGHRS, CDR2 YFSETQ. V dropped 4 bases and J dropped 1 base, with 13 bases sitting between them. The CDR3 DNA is TGCGCCAGCAGCCCCCGGGACACCCGCACAGATACGCAGTATTTT. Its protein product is CASSPRDTRTDTQYF.

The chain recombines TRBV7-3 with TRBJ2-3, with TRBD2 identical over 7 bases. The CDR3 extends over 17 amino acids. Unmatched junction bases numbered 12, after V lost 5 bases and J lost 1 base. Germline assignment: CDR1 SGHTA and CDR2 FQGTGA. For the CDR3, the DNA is TGTGCCAGCAGCCTCCTGGCCCCCACTAGCGGCACAGATACGCAGTATTTT. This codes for CASSLLAPTSGTDTQYF. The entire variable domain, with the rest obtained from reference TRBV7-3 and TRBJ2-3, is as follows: GAGVSQTPSNKVTEKGKYVELRCDPISGHTALYWYRQSLGQGPEFLIYFQGTGAADDSGLPNDRFFAVRPEGSVSTLKIQRTERGDSAVYLCASSLLAPTSGTDTQYFGPGTRLTVL.

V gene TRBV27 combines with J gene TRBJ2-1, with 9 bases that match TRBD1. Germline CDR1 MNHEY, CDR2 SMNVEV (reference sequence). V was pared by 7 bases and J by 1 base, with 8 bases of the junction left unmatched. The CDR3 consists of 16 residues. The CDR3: CASTRQGGPSYNEQFF. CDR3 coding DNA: TGTGCCAGCACTCGACAGGGGGGACCATCCTACAATGAGCAGTTCTTC.

The CDR3 DNA is TGTGCCAGCAGTCCACAGGAAAACTATGGCTACACCTTC. Translated, it gives CASSPQENYGYTF. The genes are TRBV7-9 and TRBJ1-2, with a weak D call TRBD1 (5 bases). The CDR3 is 13 amino acids. Germline V gene lookup returns CDR1 SEHNR and CDR2 FQNEAQ (reference sequence). Trimming took off 6 bases at V and 2 bases at J, with 10 bases between the two ends. The full variable domain, rest sourced from reference TRBV7-9 and TRBJ1-2, is DTGVSQNPRHKITKRGQNVTFRCDPISEHNRLYWYRQTLGQGPEFLTYFQNEAQLEKSRLLSDRFSAERPKGSFSTLEIQRTEQGDSAMYLCASSPQENYGYTFGSGTRLTVV.

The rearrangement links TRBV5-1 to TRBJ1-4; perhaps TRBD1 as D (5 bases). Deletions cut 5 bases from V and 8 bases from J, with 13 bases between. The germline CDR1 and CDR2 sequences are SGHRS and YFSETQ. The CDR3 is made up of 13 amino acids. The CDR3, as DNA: TGCGCCAGCAGGCCCCAGGGTAGGGAAAAACTGTTTTTT. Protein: CASRPQGREKLFF.

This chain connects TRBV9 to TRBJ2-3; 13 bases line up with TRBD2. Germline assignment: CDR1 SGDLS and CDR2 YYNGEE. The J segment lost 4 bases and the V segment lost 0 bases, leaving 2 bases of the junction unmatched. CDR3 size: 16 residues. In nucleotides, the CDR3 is TGTGCCAGCAGCGTAGGGACTAGCGGGAGAGCAGATACGCAGTATTTT. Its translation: CASSVGTSGRADTQYF.

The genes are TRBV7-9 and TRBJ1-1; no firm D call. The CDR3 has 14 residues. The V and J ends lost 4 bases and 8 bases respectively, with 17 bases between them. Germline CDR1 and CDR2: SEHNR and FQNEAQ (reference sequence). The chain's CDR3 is CASSSSWALSEAFF. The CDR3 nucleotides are TGTGCCAGCAGCTCCTCTTGGGCCTTGTCCGAAGCTTTCTTT.

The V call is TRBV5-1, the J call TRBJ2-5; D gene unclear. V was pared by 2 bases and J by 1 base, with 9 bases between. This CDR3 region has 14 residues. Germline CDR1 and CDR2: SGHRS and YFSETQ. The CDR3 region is CASSFSGSQETQYF. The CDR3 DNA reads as TGCGCCAGCAGCTTCTCTGGCAGCCAAGAGACCCAGTACTTC.

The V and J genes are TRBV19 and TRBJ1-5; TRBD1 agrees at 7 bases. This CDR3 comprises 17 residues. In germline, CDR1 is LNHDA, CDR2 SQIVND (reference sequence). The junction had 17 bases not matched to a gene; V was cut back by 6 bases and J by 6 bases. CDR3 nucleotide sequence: TGTGCCAGTAGCTCGGAGAGGGGGCGCAGTAGGGGTCAGCCCCAGCATTTT. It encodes CASSSERGRSRGQPQHF. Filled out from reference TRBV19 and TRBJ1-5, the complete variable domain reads DGGITQSPKYLFRKEGQNVTLSCEQNLNHDAMYWYRQDPGQGLRLIYYSQIVNDFQKGDIAEGYSVSREKKESFPLTVTSAQKNPTAFYLCASSSERGRSRGQPQHFGDGTRLSIL.

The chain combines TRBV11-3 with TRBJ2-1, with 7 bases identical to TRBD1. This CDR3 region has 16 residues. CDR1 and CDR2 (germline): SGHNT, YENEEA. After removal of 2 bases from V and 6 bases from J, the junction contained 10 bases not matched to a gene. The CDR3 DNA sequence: TGTGCCAGCAGCTTAAGAGGGGGCACGAGGGGCAATGAGCAGTTCTTC. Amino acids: CASSLRGGTRGNEQFF.

The CDR3 is CASSSHERPDTQYF. CDR3 DNA: TGTGCCAGCAGCAGCCATGAGAGGCCAGATACGCAGTATTTT. The chain carries TRBV28 and TRBJ2-3; no clear D. Germline V gene sequence: CDR1 MDHEN, CDR2 SYDVKM. The CDR3 is made up of 14 amino acids. V gave up 6 bases and J gave up 4 bases, with 14 bases separating them.

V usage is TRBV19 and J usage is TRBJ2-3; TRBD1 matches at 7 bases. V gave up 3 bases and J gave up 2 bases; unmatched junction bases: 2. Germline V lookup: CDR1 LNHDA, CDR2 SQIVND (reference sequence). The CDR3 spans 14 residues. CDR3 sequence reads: CASSIGQATDTQYF. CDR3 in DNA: TGTGCCAGTAGTATTGGACAGGCCACAGATACGCAGTATTTT.

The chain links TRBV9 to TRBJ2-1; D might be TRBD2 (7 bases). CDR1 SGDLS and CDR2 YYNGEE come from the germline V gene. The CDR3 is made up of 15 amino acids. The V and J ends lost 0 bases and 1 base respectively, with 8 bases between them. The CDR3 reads CASSVEGGSYNEQFF. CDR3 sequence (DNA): TGTGCCAGCAGCGTAGAGGGGGGGTCCTACAATGAGCAGTTCTTC.

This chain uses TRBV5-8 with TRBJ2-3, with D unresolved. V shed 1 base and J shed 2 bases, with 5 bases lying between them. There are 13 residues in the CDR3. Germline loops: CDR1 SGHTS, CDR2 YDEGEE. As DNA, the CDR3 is TGTGCCAGCAGCTTGCTTCCCACAGATACGCAGTATTTT. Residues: CASSLLPTDTQYF.

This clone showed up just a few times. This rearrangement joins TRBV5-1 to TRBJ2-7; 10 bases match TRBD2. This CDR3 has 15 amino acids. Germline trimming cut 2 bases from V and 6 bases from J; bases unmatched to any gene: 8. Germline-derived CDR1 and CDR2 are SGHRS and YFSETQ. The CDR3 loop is CASSFEGSGRGEQYF. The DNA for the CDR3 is TGCGCCAGCAGCTTTGAAGGGAGCGGGAGGGGCGAGCAGTACTTC.